A selection of T cell receptor beta chains follows, all from one sample in a study of blood T cell repertoires in COVID-19. Using immunoSEQ multiplex PCR, the repertoire was profiled, and TCRdb retains in-frame clones only, with some absent. The sample carries 240,000 or so clones, roughly 86% recorded once. Sequences were obtained from PBMCs or T cells enriched from blood (not recorded which). Receptor source: a woman aged 40 to 50 with acute COVID-19. CDR3s include the opening cysteine and the closing phenylalanine or tryptophan. Each record gives: CDR3 protein, V gene.

CDR3 protein: CASSHQQGSNLNEQFF; V gene: TRBV11-3
CDR3 protein: CASSPGLAGLGGELFF; V gene: TRBV5-1
CDR3 protein: CAIRAGQGQPQHF; V gene: TRBV10-3
CDR3 protein: CASSVVDSTGELFF; V gene: TRBV9
CDR3 protein: CASSLSLAGVINEQFF; V gene: TRBV9
CDR3 protein: CASSQDRDSYNEQFF; V gene: TRBV3-1/TRBV3-2
CDR3 protein: CATSRAIPGGYTF; V gene: TRBV15
CDR3 protein: CASSPNRAANEKLFF; V gene: TRBV18
CDR3 protein: CASSPRDHSPLHF; V gene: TRBV6-4
CDR3 protein: CASSIDQAGSYNEQFF; V gene: TRBV19
CDR3 protein: CASNQDGGSYNEQFF; V gene: TRBV19
CDR3 protein: CASSRLANVDEQFF; V gene: TRBV3-1/TRBV3-2
CDR3 protein: CASSYGASGRWGTQYF; V gene: TRBV6-5
CDR3 protein: CASSLALSRTTSYEQYF; V gene: TRBV7-6
CDR3 protein: CSVEVYRELNTGELFF; V gene: TRBV29-1
CDR3 protein: CSVEEGGGGFF; V gene: TRBV29-1